These 23 T cell receptor beta chains were all obtained from the same sample, sequenced in a study of T cell repertoires in cytomegalovirus infection. MiXCR, run by TCRdb on the reads, gives a single entry per CDR3 protein. The sample shows 900,000 to 950,000 distinct CDR3 sequences, around a third of them seen only once. These receptors' antigens are unknown. Material: cultured CD8+ T cells from PBMCs, obtained from culture after CMV antigen stimulation. These receptors all come from a human donor in good health (CMV status not recorded). Some clones in this sample may be carry-over from other donors' samples.

The V call is TRBV27, the J call TRBJ1-5; no definite D call. Trimming cost V 4 bases and J 4 bases, with 14 bases left between them. Germline V lookup: CDR1 MNHEY, CDR2 SMNVEV (reference sequence). The CDR3 runs to 15 residues. CDR3 protein: CASSSDYGLNQPQHF. CDR3 DNA sequence: TGTGCCAGCAGTTCCGATTATGGACTGAATCAGCCCCAGCATTTT.

The CDR3 coding sequence is TGTGCCAGCAGCCCAAAGGTAGCGAGCACCGGGGAGCTGTTTTTT. Amino acid sequence: CASSPKVASTGELFF. This rearrangement joins TRBV12-3 or TRBV12-4 to TRBJ2-2; weak D call: TRBD2 (5 bases). The CDR3 length is 15 residues. Trimming cost V 6 bases and J 4 bases, with 15 bases left between them.

This chain connects TRBV4-1 to TRBJ1-1; perhaps TRBD1 as D (5 bases). The CDR3 is 11 amino acids. The V end lost 6 bases, the J end lost 10 bases, and 12 bases lay between the germline ends. Per the germline V gene, CDR1 is MGHRA and CDR2 is YSYEKL. In DNA form, the CDR3 reads TGCGCCAGCAGGGTGGGAGGGACAGCTTTCTTT. Its translation: CASRVGGTAFF.

The V gene is TRBV4-1, the J gene TRBJ2-2, with a weak D call TRBD2 (6 bases). The CDR3 has 12 residues. In germline, CDR1 is MGHRA, CDR2 YSYEKL. Trimming pared 6 bases from V and 7 bases from J, leaving 9 bases between. The CDR3 bases are TGCGCCAGCAGACTGGACTACGGGGAGCTGTTTTTT. Translating gives CASRLDYGELFF.

The chain joins TRBV11-3 to TRBJ1-3, with unresolved D. This CDR3 is built from 14 residues. Germline V gene sequence: CDR1 SGHNT, CDR2 YENEEA. Trimming took 2 bases from V and 1 from J, leaving 6 bases between them. The CDR3 is CASSLRRSGNTIYF. CDR3 DNA sequence: TGTGCCAGCAGCTTACGGCGGTCTGGAAACACCATATATTTT.

This clonotype was recorded a few times. The V and J genes are TRBV15 and TRBJ1-6; D not resolved. This CDR3 is 14 amino acids long. CDR1 and CDR2 (germline): LNHNV, YYDKDF (reference sequence). The V and J ends lost 2 bases and 8 bases respectively, with 10 bases between them. DNA of the CDR3: TGTGCCACCAGCAGACGGCAGATCGATTCACCCCTCCACTTT. This encodes CATSRRQIDSPLHF.

The genes are TRBV6-4 and TRBJ1-1; D uncertain. Germline V gives CDR1 MRHNA, CDR2 SNTAGT. This CDR3 has 14 residues. V was shortened by 3 bases and J by 7 bases, with 15 bases between the two germline ends. The CDR3 DNA reads as TGTGCCAGCAGTGAATCCCATCTACGGTTTGAAGCTTTCTTT. Translated: CASSESHLRFEAFF.

This clonotype was detected only a few times. The V gene is TRBV6-5, the J gene TRBJ1-5; no clear D. The ends were cut back, 0 bases at V and 6 bases at J, with 6 bases in the middle. The length of the CDR3 is 13 residues. From germline, CDR1 is MNHEY and CDR2 SVGAGI. The DNA of the CDR3 is TGTGCCAGCAGTTACTCACGGGGTCAGCCCCAGCATTTT. Encoded protein: CASSYSRGQPQHF.

The rearrangement joins TRBV5-5 to TRBJ2-1, with D hard to call. Germline CDR1 reads SGHKS; CDR2 reads YYEKEE (reference sequence). The V gene lost 2 bases and the J gene lost 7 bases, with 7 bases spanning the gap. The CDR3 length is 12 residues. CDR3 DNA sequence: TGTGCCAGCAGCTTCAACCTAAATGAGCAGTTCTTC. Amino acids: CASSFNLNEQFF.

This clonotype was recorded many times. The V gene is TRBV7-9, the J gene TRBJ1-1; 10 positions match TRBD1. V lost 2 bases and J lost 4; bases outside the gene matches: 7. This CDR3 has 16 residues. Per germline, CDR1 SEHNR and CDR2 FQNEAQ (reference sequence). As DNA, the CDR3 is TGTGCCAGCAGCTTATTGGGGGACAGGGGTTTCACTGAAGCTTTCTTT. Its translation: CASSLLGDRGFTEAFF. Full variable domain (rest looked up from reference TRBV7-9 and TRBJ1-1): DTGVSQNPRHKITKRGQNVTFRCDPISEHNRLYWYRQTLGQGPEFLTYFQNEAQLEKSRLLSDRFSAERPKGSFSTLEIQRTEQGDSAMYLCASSLLGDRGFTEAFFGQGTRLTVV.

This clonotype was seen more than once but under ten times. The chain has TRBV7-8 and TRBJ2-1; possible D gene TRBD2, 5 bases. Trimming removed 5 bases at V and 7 bases at J, with 15 bases between. Germline values: CDR1 SGHVS, CDR2 FQNEAQ. The CDR3 contains 14 residues. The CDR3 DNA sequence: TGTGCCAGCAGCCCCAAACTAGTAGGAAATGAGCAGTTCTTC. Amino acids: CASSPKLVGNEQFF.

This clonotype was observed at least ten times. The CDR3 loop reads CASSLASQETQYF. In nucleotides, the CDR3 is TGTGCCAGCAGCTTAGCCAGCCAAGAGACCCAGTACTTC. This rearrangement joins TRBV7-2 to TRBJ2-5; no clear D gene. CDR1 is SGHTA, CDR2 FQGNSA, per germline. Deletions cut 0 bases from V and 1 base from J, with 3 bases between. This CDR3 is 13 amino acids long. The variable domain in full, completed from reference TRBV7-2 and TRBJ2-5, reads GAGVSQSPSNKVTEKGKDVELRCDPISGHTALYWYRQSLGQGLEFLIYFQGNSAPDKSGLPSDRFSAERTGGSVSTLTIQRTQQEDSAVYLCASSLASQETQYFGPGTRLLVL.

This rearrangement joins TRBV24-1 to TRBJ2-3, with 12 bases that match TRBD2. CDR1 is KGHDR, CDR2 SFDVKD, per germline. The CDR3 spans 21 residues. V lost 3 bases, J lost 0 bases, and 15 bases stayed unmatched. CDR3 bases: TGTGCCACCAGTGATCTTACGGGGACTAGCGGGCCGGATGGGAGCACAGATACGCAGTATTTT. It specifies CATSDLTGTSGPDGSTDTQYF.

The V gene is TRBV6-6, the J gene TRBJ2-1; D is unresolved. Germline CDR1 reads MNHNY; CDR2 reads SVGAGI (reference sequence). The ends were cut back, 2 bases at V and 8 bases at J, with 10 bases in the middle. The CDR3 extends over 13 amino acids. CDR3 DNA sequence: TGTGCCAGCAGTTACAGGAACAGCGATGAGCAGTTCTTC. This gives the protein CASSYRNSDEQFF.

The chain joins TRBV27 to TRBJ1-3; possibly TRBD1 for D (6 bases). This CDR3 comprises 14 residues. Per the germline V gene, CDR1 is MNHEY and CDR2 is SMNVEV (reference sequence). V was clipped by 4 bases and J by 2 bases, with 9 bases between them. CDR3 sequence reads: CASSSQGPGNTIYF. CDR3 DNA: TGTGCCAGCAGTTCGCAGGGGCCTGGAAACACCATATATTTT.

This chain links TRBV11-1 with TRBJ2-1, with 8 bases identical to TRBD2. Germline trimming cut 2 bases from V and 4 bases from J; bases unmatched to any gene: 4. CDR1 is SGHAT, CDR2 FQDESV, per germline (reference sequence). CDR3 length: 15 residues. As DNA, the CDR3 is TGTGCCAGCAGCTTAAGCGGGGGCCAGTACAATGAGCAGTTCTTC. Residues: CASSLSGGQYNEQFF.

This clonotype was observed a few times. The chain uses TRBV27 and TRBJ2-7, with unresolved D. The CDR3 is 13 residues long. The germline V gene encodes CDR1 MNHEY and CDR2 SMNVEV (reference sequence). The V end was cut by 6 bases, the J end by 4 bases, with 13 bases between. CDR3 nucleotides: TGTGCCAGCAGGCCCGGCGCGGTTTACGAGCAGTACTTC. Translated: CASRPGAVYEQYF.

In this sample, this clonotype turned up a few times. V is TRBV19 and J is TRBJ1-2; D perhaps matches TRBD1 (5 bases). With 6 bases removed from V and 8 bases from J, the gap between germline ends came to 16 bases. The CDR3 sequence is 13 residues long. CDR1 LNHDA and CDR2 SQIVND come from the germline V gene (reference sequence). In DNA form, the CDR3 reads TGTGCCAGTAGCTACACGGGAGGGGAAGGCTACACCTTC. Translation: CASSYTGGEGYTF.

The chain is built from TRBV2 and TRBJ2-3; 12 bases are a match to TRBD2. Germline V gene sequence: CDR1 SNHLY, CDR2 FYNNEI. The CDR3 is made up of 16 amino acids. V shed 4 bases, J shed 2 bases, and the junction held 4 bases outside the gene matches. DNA for the CDR3: TGTGCCAGCAGTGTTCTAGCGGGGGGGCACACAGATACGCAGTATTTT. This gives the protein CASSVLAGGHTDTQYF.

This rearrangement joins TRBV4-1 to TRBJ2-7; 11 bases are shared with TRBD2. Germline V gene lookup returns CDR1 MGHRA and CDR2 YSYEKL. With V trimmed by 0 bases and J by 0 bases, 7 bases remained unmatched. The CDR3 contains 18 residues. The chain's CDR3 is CASSQEGLAGGFSYEQYF. CDR3 bases: TGCGCCAGCAGCCAAGAGGGGCTAGCGGGGGGTTTCTCCTACGAGCAGTACTTC.

This clonotype was detected many times. The CDR3 DNA reads as TGCAATCGGGACAGAAGAAACACCATATATTTT. Translation: CNRDRRNTIYF. The J gene is TRBJ1-3, the V gene TRBV20-1; 7 bases align to TRBD1. The V gene's germline CDR1 is DFQATT and CDR2 SNEGSKA (reference sequence). CDR3 length: 11 residues.

The chain combines TRBV29-1 with TRBJ1-2; 7 nucleotides align to TRBD1. The CDR3 is made up of 11 amino acids. V shed 1 base, J shed 14 bases, and the junction held 7 bases outside the gene matches. CDR1 and CDR2 (germline): SQVTM, ANQGSEA. CDR3 protein: CSVEVKGAGTF. Written as DNA, the CDR3 is TGCAGCGTTGAAGTGAAGGGGGCTGGGACCTTC.

The chain joins TRBV12-3 or TRBV12-4 to TRBJ1-1; D ambiguous. Deletions cut 2 bases from V and 1 base from J, with 5 bases between. The CDR3 has 13 amino acids. The CDR3 region is CASSLWANTEAFF. The DNA for the CDR3 is TGTGCCAGCAGTTTATGGGCGAACACTGAAGCTTTCTTT.